The T cell receptor (beta chain) described here comes from a study of blood T cell repertoires in COVID-19. Across the whole study: From T cells, B-cell-depleted T cells, or PBMCs came the material, which was cDNA or gDNA.

The data were produced by immunoSEQ multiplex PCR, yet TCRdb's version contains in-frame clones alone and is incomplete. The data contain around 130,000 clones, 80% to 90% of them singletons. This clone was seen only once. The CDR3 extends over 16 amino acids. V trimming: 2 bases; J trimming: 4 bases; junction bases outside the gene matches: 7. Germline CDR1 is SGHVS and CDR2 is FQNEAQ. The sample taken for sequencing was peripheral blood. This rearrangement joins TRBV7-8 to TRBJ1-5; 8 bases line up with TRBD1. The TCR sequence derives from an older woman with acute or convalescent COVID-19. The CDR3 coding sequence is TGTGCCAGCAGCTTATACGACAGGGGTCTTAATCAGCCCCAGCATTTT. Protein: CASSLYDRGLNQPQHF.